The clone carrying this T cell receptor beta chain was seen just once. There were no patients who had received any treatment before thyroid surgery. This record comes from a study of metastatic and nonmetastatic thyroid tumors. About the research overall: Comparison of repertoires was carried out across blood and tumor or nodule tissue from malignant and benign thyroid patients.

As processed by the authors: Differences in CDR3 between clinicopathological groups were drawn on to build a classifier intended to discriminate distant-metastatic papillary thyroid cancer patients. MiXCR was used by TCRdb to re-call the PCR reads. These V and J calls originate from TCRdb's pipeline instead of the authors' own analysis. Of about 22,000 clones in the sample, approximately 35% are singletons; the top ten hold about a fifth. Per the germline V gene, CDR1 is SEHNR and CDR2 is FQNEAQ (reference sequence). This CDR3 comprises 15 residues. V was pared by 3 bases and J by 6 bases, with 7 bases of the junction left unmatched.

The material sequenced was blood. This chain joins TRBV7-9 and TRBJ2-7; TRBD2 aligns across 11 bases. The receptor was isolated from a male donor with papillary thyroid cancer or a benign thyroid nodule (not recorded which). Some clones in this sample may be carry-over from other donors' samples. CDR3: CASSLGTSGPTEQYF. The CDR3 DNA is TGTGCCAGCAGCTTGGGGACTAGCGGACCGACCGAGCAGTACTTC.